What follows describes a single T cell receptor beta chain. Methods used by the authors: Nucleated cell number was recorded as an estimate derived from reference gene primer amplification. Method: immunoSEQ multiplex PCR; TCRdb's copy keeps in-frame clones and lacks some. The D gene and trimming were derived from the DNA, and the V and J assignments and clone size from that table. The sample has around 250,000 clones; roughly 80% are singletons. This sample is drawn from a study of blood T cell repertoires in COVID-19. Study-wide context: Acute-phase and convalescent COVID-19 samples originated in the United States, Italy and Spain. PBMCs, B-cell-depleted T cells, or T cells provided the cDNA or gDNA that made up the material.

The ends were cut back, 3 bases at V and 0 bases at J, with 29 bases in the middle. This CDR3 spans 21 amino acids. The clonotype was recovered from a woman in her late teens or twenties with acute or convalescent COVID-19. Sequenced material: peripheral blood. The chain carries TRBV23-1 and TRBJ1-2, with D uncertain. TRBV23-1 carries the ORF label, with uncertain function. CDR3 residues: CASSHGVRSGSQKKANYGYTF. The CDR3 DNA reads TGCGCCAGCAGTCATGGAGTGCGGTCCGGCTCGCAAAAAAAAGCTAACTATGGCTACACCTTC.